This T cell receptor beta chain is drawn from a study of T and B cells in COVID-19 patients. Looking at the study overall: The recovered cohort's median age was 34 years, versus less than 70 years in active infection.

Study results and limitations: Active COVID-19 showed highly clonal TRB repertoires; recovery showed diversity and richness above healthy donors. Patients with COVID-19 reportedly showed strongly skewed T cell receptor beta variable and joining gene usage.

From blood, about 250-550 ng of genomic DNA served as TRB template. The CDR3 extends over 14 amino acids. Germline CDR1 SGHRS, CDR2 YFSETQ. V shed 0 bases and J shed 4 bases, with 9 bases lying between them. TRB rearrangements were amplified by multiplex PCR with BIOMED2 TRB-A/B primers. A single record per CDR3 protein comes from TCRdb applying MiXCR to the multiplex PCR reads. The repertoire holds 4,000 to 5,000 distinct CDR3 sequences, roughly 28% seen once, with over 30% in the top ten. This clonotype has more than one count but fewer than ten. What it binds is unknown. The TCR originated in a human donor with active COVID-19. This sequence joins TRBV5-1 and TRBJ2-3, with D possibly TRBD2 on 5 matching bases. Sample: blood. The CDR3 DNA reads TGCGCCAGCAGCTTGGAGTGGGGAGCAGATACGCAGTATTTT. It yields the protein CASSLEWGADTQYF.